This TCR beta chain was obtained from a study of T cell clusters in autoimmune cytopenias. TRB was amplified from roughly 0.25 ug of peripheral blood genomic DNA per sample. Multiplex touch-down PCR amplified TRB using TRB-A and TRB-B pools in one tube. TCRdb reprocessed the multiplex PCR reads; each CDR3 protein has one entry and no DNA is given. The sample data list 6,000 to 9,500 distinct CDR3 sequences. CDR1 SGHAT and CDR2 FQNNGV come from the germline V gene. The CDR3 is 14 residues long. The sample also formed part of further work on T cell repertoires in aging, cancer and after chemotherapy. Turning to that study: Six age groups, ranging from 30 or younger to 70 or older, included the donors.

The source material was peripheral blood. This chain links TRBV11-2 with TRBJ1-1; the TRBD1 assignment by TCRdb is unverifiable without DNA. The sequence was collected from a human donor with an autoimmune cytopenia or autoimmune hepatitis (not recorded which). The CDR3 sequence: CASSLSQGAIEAFF. Full variable domain (remainder filled in from reference TRBV11-2 and TRBJ1-1): EAGVAQSPRYKIIEKRQSVAFWCNPISGHATLYWYQQILGQGPKLLIQFQNNGVVDDSQLPKDRFSAERLKGVDSTLKIQPAKLEDSAVYLCASSLSQGAIEAFFGQGTRLTVV.